A single sample is the source of the 26 T cell receptor beta chains below, sequenced in a study of T cells in Graves' hyperthyroidism and ophthalmopathy. Amplified regions were TCR beta CDR3 sequences from RNA transcripts. TCR CDR3 regions were first amplified by RT-PCR with HTBI primers. TCRdb passed the multiplex PCR reads through MiXCR, listing each CDR3 protein once. The sample consists of around 440,000 distinct CDR3 sequences, approximately 15% of them appearing once. Material for sequencing was blood. The receptors stem from a young woman with Graves' hyperthyroidism.

In its sample, this clonotype was seen many times. The chain uses TRBV15 and TRBJ2-2, with a weak D call TRBD1 (6 bases). V gave up 5 bases and J gave up 5 bases, with 15 bases separating them. The CDR3 has 15 amino acids. Germline V gene lookup returns CDR1 LNHNV and CDR2 YYDKDF (reference sequence). This CDR3 reads CATSRSSGVTGELFF. DNA of the CDR3: TGTGCCACCAGCCGGTCGTCAGGGGTTACCGGGGAGCTGTTTTTT. Full variable domain (outside the CDR3, taken from reference TRBV15 and TRBJ2-2): DAMVIQNPRYQVTQFGKPVTLSCSQTLNHNVMYWYQQKSSQAPKLLFHYYDKDFNNEADTPDNFQSRRPNTSFCFLDIRSPGLGDTAMYLCATSRSSGVTGELFFGEGSRLTVL.

The chain has TRBV19 and TRBJ2-5; a weak D match, TRBD1 (6 bases). CDR1 and CDR2 from the germline V gene are LNHDA and SQIVND (reference sequence). This CDR3 has 13 amino acids. V lost 7 bases and J lost 5, with 14 bases in between. This CDR3 reads CASMDSPGETQYF. Here the CDR3 DNA reads TGTGCCAGTATGGACAGCCCAGGGGAGACCCAGTACTTC. The complete variable domain, with remaining parts taken from reference TRBV19 and TRBJ2-5, reads DGGITQSPKYLFRKEGQNVTLSCEQNLNHDAMYWYRQDPGQGLRLIYYSQIVNDFQKGDIAEGYSVSREKKESFPLTVTSAQKNPTAFYLCASMDSPGETQYFGPGTRLLVL.

This clonotype was recorded at least ten times. The V call is TRBV7-3, the J call TRBJ2-1; 13 nucleotides line up with TRBD2. After removal of 5 bases from V and 3 bases from J, the junction contained 4 bases not matched to a gene. Per the germline V gene, CDR1 is SGHTA and CDR2 is FQGTGA. The CDR3 has 16 amino acids. CDR3 DNA: TGTGCCAGCAGCCCGGGACTAGCGGGGAACTACAATGAGCAGTTCTTC. Translation gives CASSPGLAGNYNEQFF.

The chain carries TRBV6-1 and TRBJ2-3; possibly TRBD2 for D (5 bases). CDR1 and CDR2 (germline): MNHNS, SASEGT. V shed 4 bases and J shed 7 bases, with 12 bases lying between them. This CDR3 spans 13 amino acids. The CDR3 bases are TGTGCCAGCAGTGGCCCTAGAGGGCATACGCAGTATTTT. Encoded protein: CASSGPRGHTQYF.

The chain combines TRBV5-4 with TRBJ2-3; 7 bases match TRBD2. The V gene's germline CDR1 is SGHNT and CDR2 YYREEE (reference sequence). V dropped 2 bases and J dropped 3; count of bases not matched to a gene: 9. The CDR3 contains 16 residues. The CDR3 DNA follows: TGTGCCAGCAGCTTTCAACCCAGCGGGGAGACAGATACGCAGTATTTT. This gives the protein CASSFQPSGETDTQYF.

This clonotype was observed many times. This chain links TRBV6-1 with TRBJ2-2; TRBD1 or TRBD2 may be the D gene (6 bases each). Germline lookup yields CDR1 MNHNS and CDR2 SASEGT. Trimming removed 6 bases at V and 0 bases at J, with 14 bases between. The CDR3 contains 16 residues. The CDR3: CASSQEGHSNTGELFF. As DNA, the CDR3 is TGTGCCAGCAGCCAGGAGGGACATTCGAACACCGGGGAGCTGTTTTTT.

This clonotype has only a few counts. The chain is built from TRBV19 and TRBJ2-3, with 7 bases identical to TRBD1. Per the germline V gene, CDR1 is LNHDA and CDR2 is SQIVND (reference sequence). J gave up 1 base and V 5 bases, and 9 bases lay outside the gene matches. CDR3 length: 16 amino acids. The CDR3 coding sequence is TGTGCCAGTAGTCCCCTACAGGGGTATGGCACAGATACGCAGTATTTT. Amino acids: CASSPLQGYGTDTQYF.

This clonotype has a count of ten or more. The chain employs TRBV11-2 and TRBJ2-3; 11 bases match TRBD2. CDR1 is SGHAT, CDR2 FQNNGV, per germline. V was pared by 4 bases and J by 5 bases, with 11 bases of the junction left unmatched. CDR3 length: 17 residues. CDR3 residues: CASSSLQLAGVEDTQYF. Here the CDR3 DNA reads TGTGCCAGCAGCTCCCTCCAACTAGCGGGAGTTGAAGATACGCAGTATTTT.

This clonotype was detected a few times. The chain employs TRBV5-1 and TRBJ2-2; 12 bases are shared with TRBD1. After removal of 4 bases from V and 7 bases from J, the junction contained 5 bases not matched to a gene. In germline, CDR1 is SGHRS, CDR2 YFSETQ. This CDR3 is 15 amino acids long. In nucleotides, the CDR3 is TGCGCCAGCAGCCTCTGGGACAGGGGGCTCGGGGAGCTGTTTTTT. Its protein is CASSLWDRGLGELFF.

This clonotype came up many times. This sequence joins TRBV20-1 and TRBJ1-2; 9 nucleotides match TRBD1. The ends lost 3 bases at V and 7 bases at J; junction bases unmatched: 15. From germline, CDR1 is DFQATT and CDR2 SNEGSKA (reference sequence). The CDR3 consists of 16 residues. CDR3 region: CSASAGPGQGEGGYTF. The CDR3 nucleotides read TGCAGTGCTAGTGCTGGGCCGGGACAGGGCGAGGGTGGCTACACCTTC.

There are a few counts of this clonotype. V and J are TRBV7-2 and TRBJ1-4; a possible D gene is TRBD1 (6 bases). Germline CDR1 SGHTA, CDR2 FQGNSA. The CDR3 runs 14 residues. V was clipped by 4 bases and J by 7 bases, with 13 bases between them. The chain's CDR3 is CASSSRQEGEKLFF. The CDR3 nucleotides are TGTGCCAGCAGCTCTCGACAGGAGGGTGAAAAACTGTTTTTT.

This clonotype has ten or more counts. CDR3 DNA: TGCGCCAGCAGGGGGAAGGGTCAGAACACTGAAGCTTTCTTT. It codes for CASRGKGQNTEAFF. The chain uses TRBV5-1 and TRBJ1-1, with D hard to call. The CDR3 length is 14 residues. Germline loops: CDR1 SGHRS, CDR2 YFSETQ. Trimming pared 5 bases from V and 1 base from J, leaving 12 bases between. Full variable domain (rest looked up from reference TRBV5-1 and TRBJ1-1): KAGVTQTPRYLIKTRGQQVTLSCSPISGHRSVSWYQQTPGQGLQFLFEYFSETQRNKGNFPGRFSGRQFSNSRSEMNVSTLELGDSALYLCASRGKGQNTEAFFGQGTRLTVV.

Many counts were recorded for this clonotype. The rearrangement uses TRBV20-1 and TRBJ1-3; D remains unclear. V gave up 0 bases and J gave up 0 bases, with 9 bases separating them. There are 15 residues in the CDR3. The germline V gene has CDR1 DFQATT and CDR2 SNEGSKA (reference sequence). CDR3 sequence: CSARDSGTSGNTIYF. CDR3 nucleotides: TGCAGTGCTAGAGATAGCGGCACCTCTGGAAACACCATATATTTT.

This clonotype has a handful of counts. A read error may be the cause here, since a much bigger clone is one base away. The rearrangement joins TRBV11-3 to TRBJ2-1; possibly TRBD2 for D (7 bases). Germline-derived CDR1 and CDR2 are SGHNT and YENEEA. V shed 11 bases and J shed 8 bases, with 28 bases lying between them. CDR3 length: 16 residues. CDR3 DNA sequence: TGTGCCTCCAGACGGGGGGCGGGAGCCCTATACGATGAGCAGTTCTTC. The encoded protein is CASRRGAGALYDEQFF.

V and J are TRBV27 and TRBJ2-5, with 8 bases aligning to TRBD2. This CDR3 has 16 amino acids. From germline, CDR1 is MNHEY and CDR2 SMNVEV (reference sequence). Germline trimming cut 3 bases from V and 2 bases from J; bases unmatched to any gene: 8. The CDR3 sequence: CASSFQRGPRQETQYF. DNA for the CDR3: TGTGCCAGCAGTTTTCAGCGGGGGCCCCGACAAGAGACCCAGTACTTC.

This clonotype came up many times. In DNA form, the CDR3 reads TGTGCCACCAGTGACCGCAAGGGACTAGCAAACAATGAGCAGTTCTTC. Protein: CATSDRKGLANNEQFF. The V and J genes are TRBV24-1 and TRBJ2-1, with 9 bases fitting TRBD2. This CDR3 region has 16 residues. Trimming took 4 bases from V and 5 from J; bases not matched to a gene: 8. Germline values: CDR1 KGHDR, CDR2 SFDVKD.

The sample holds many counts of this clonotype. V and J are TRBV28 and TRBJ1-2; D possibly corresponds to TRBD1 (6 bases). CDR3 size: 17 residues. Trimming removed 5 bases at V and 4 bases at J, with 23 bases between. Germline assignment: CDR1 MDHEN and CDR2 SYDVKM. The CDR3 region has the DNA TGTGCCAGCAGTGCTGGGGGCTGGGGGAAGGTTGGCTATGGCTACACCTTC. Protein sequence: CASSAGGWGKVGYGYTF.

This clonotype was seen at least ten times. The CDR3 reads CASSRPHGSGGANYGYTF. The DNA for the CDR3 is TGTGCCAGCAGCCGACCCCACGGATCGGGAGGTGCGAACTATGGCTACACCTTC. The rearrangement uses TRBV7-2 and TRBJ1-2; D gene uncertain. The CDR3 spans 18 residues. The germline gives CDR1 SGHTA, CDR2 FQGNSA. The ends were cut back, 5 bases at V and 2 bases at J, with 24 bases in the middle.

This clonotype was observed at least ten times. The V gene is TRBV7-2, the J gene TRBJ1-6; no clear D gene. Trimming pared 3 bases from V and 7 bases from J, leaving 10 bases between. The CDR3 sequence is 14 residues long. Germline V gene lookup returns CDR1 SGHTA and CDR2 FQGNSA. As DNA, the CDR3 is TGTGCCAGCAGCTTGGGCTATGAAAATTCACCCCTCCACTTT. Translation: CASSLGYENSPLHF.

This clonotype was detected only a few times. Being one base from a much bigger clone, this may be a read error. This rearrangement joins TRBV12-3 or TRBV12-4 to TRBJ1-3; the match to TRBD1 covers 8 bases. The length of the CDR3 is 15 residues. Losses at the gene ends were 3 bases for V and 2 bases for J; bases not matched to a gene: 3. CDR3 bases: TGTGCCAGCAGTTTGGACAGGGTACCTGGAAACACCATATATTTT. Its translation is CASSLDRVPGNTIYF.

In this sample, this clonotype turned up many times. This chain links TRBV20-1 with TRBJ2-1; no clear D gene. This CDR3 region has 13 residues. Per the germline V gene, CDR1 is DFQATT and CDR2 is SNEGSKA (reference sequence). Trimming stripped 1 base from V and 7 bases from J, with 11 bases between. CDR3 nucleotide sequence: TGCAGTGCTAGAGGGGTCGTTTTAAATGAGCAGTTCTTC. This sequence encodes CSARGVVLNEQFF.

This chain uses TRBV6-2 or TRBV6-3 with TRBJ1-6; no definite D call. The CDR3 sequence is 15 residues long. The V gene lost 6 bases and the J gene lost 2 bases, with 11 bases spanning the gap. Germline V gives CDR1 MNHEY, CDR2 SVGEGT. The CDR3 protein is CASRRDTPYNSPLHF. Written as DNA, the CDR3 is TGTGCCAGCAGACGAGACACTCCCTATAATTCACCCCTCCACTTT.

This clonotype was recorded a few times. The chain couples TRBV20-1 to TRBJ2-4; 7 bases map to TRBD1. Germline V gene lookup returns CDR1 DFQATT and CDR2 SNEGSKA (reference sequence). CDR3 length: 19 amino acids. V lost 1 base and J lost 0; bases outside the gene matches: 15. The CDR3, as DNA: TGCAGTGCTAGAGCTCGTCCGGGACAGATAAATGTAGCCAAAAACATTCAGTACTTC. Its translation: CSARARPGQINVAKNIQYF.

This clonotype was detected many times. The gene calls are TRBV20-1 and TRBJ1-1; D is undetermined. The germline V and J ends were trimmed by 5 bases and 1 base, with 11 bases remaining between them. The germline V gene has CDR1 DFQATT and CDR2 SNEGSKA (reference sequence). The CDR3 is 13 amino acids. The chain's CDR3 is CSAPPGANTEAFF. As DNA, the CDR3 is TGCAGTGCTCCTCCTGGAGCGAACACTGAAGCTTTCTTT.

The gene calls are TRBV6-2 or TRBV6-3 and TRBJ2-5; TRBD2 aligns across 11 bases. The CDR3 is 17 residues long. From germline, CDR1 is MNHEY and CDR2 SVGEGT. Unmatched junction bases numbered 8, after V lost 5 bases and J lost 0 bases. The CDR3 reads CASSVVAGGADQETQYF. CDR3 sequence (DNA): TGTGCCAGCAGTGTGGTAGCGGGGGGGGCGGACCAAGAGACCCAGTACTTC.

This sequence joins TRBV4-1 and TRBJ2-1; 9 bases are shared with TRBD2. The CDR3 sequence is 16 residues long. Germline loops: CDR1 MGHRA, CDR2 YSYEKL. Losses at the gene ends were 4 bases for V and 3 bases for J; bases not matched to a gene: 7. CDR3 nucleotides: TGCGCCAGCAGCCGCCTTCTAGCGGGGTACTACAATGAGCAGTTCTTC. Encoded protein: CASSRLLAGYYNEQFF.